Listed here are 24 T cell receptor beta chains from one sample, sequenced in a study of shared clonotypes between healthy human individuals. Generated by immunoSEQ multiplex PCR, the TCRdb table keeps only in-frame clones and is missing some. Of 2 million to 2.5 million clones in the sample, over 85% were seen once. Material for sequencing was naive CD4+ T cells sorted from blood. As for subset: CD45RA+ positively selected. The source is a man between 18 and 29 years old in good health.

V is TRBV27 and J is TRBJ2-3, with TRBD2 matching 8 bases. The V and J ends lost 3 bases and 4 bases, in that order; junction bases with no gene match: 3. The CDR3 contains 14 residues. The germline V gene encodes CDR1 MNHEY and CDR2 SMNVEV (reference sequence). CDR3 sequence: CASSFSGSADTQYF. For the CDR3, the DNA is TGTGCCAGCAGTTTCAGCGGGAGTGCAGATACGCAGTATTTT.

About this clone itself: The junction departs from germline at one end; a sequencing error may be responsible. The chain uses TRBV6-4 and TRBJ2-7; TRBD1 matches 7 bases. The V gene's germline CDR1 is MRHNA and CDR2 SNTAGT. The length of the CDR3 is 12 residues. CDR3 bases: TGTGCCAGCAGTGGGGGGAACCGGGACAGAGACTTC. Amino acid sequence: CASSGGNRDRDF.

The rearrangement joins TRBV7-2 to TRBJ1-2; TRBD1 might be the D (5 bases). There are 16 residues in the CDR3. Trimming removed 1 base from V and 4 bases from J, with 16 bases in between. CDR1 is SGHTA and CDR2 is FQGNSA in the germline V gene. CDR3 coding DNA: TGTGCCAGCAGCTTAGGCTGGGTACGGGGGGTCTATGGCTACACCTTC. It encodes CASSLGWVRGVYGYTF.

The chain links TRBV2 to TRBJ1-5; unclear D gene. The V end lost 6 bases, the J end lost 9 bases, and 9 bases lay between the germline ends. CDR1 is SNHLY and CDR2 is FYNNEI in the germline V gene. The CDR3 has 11 amino acids. This CDR3 is CASRGPGPQHF. DNA of the CDR3: TGTGCCAGCAGGGGCCCGGGGCCCCAGCATTTT.

This clone was recorded once. This rearrangement joins TRBV11-3 to TRBJ2-3, with 7 bases fitting TRBD1. The CDR3 runs to 15 residues. CDR1 and CDR2 (germline): SGHNT, YENEEA. J was trimmed by 2 bases and V by 1 base; bases with no gene match: 3. CDR3 coding DNA: TGTGCCAGCAGCTTAGGGACAGGCTTCACAGATACGCAGTATTTT. The encoded protein is CASSLGTGFTDTQYF.

The chain couples TRBV10-1 to TRBJ2-7; D is perhaps TRBD1 or TRBD2 (7 bases each). The CDR3 is 16 residues long. Deletions cut 11 bases from V and 5 bases from J, with 28 bases between. CDR1 is WNHNN and CDR2 is SYGVQD in the germline V gene (reference sequence). The CDR3, as DNA: TGCGCCCCCACGGGAGGTGACAGGGTCAGTTCCCACGAGCAGTACTTC. Translating it yields CAPTGGDRVSSHEQYF.

The chain's CDR3 is CASSLRRGAQGNEQFF. The CDR3 nucleotides are TGTGCCAGCAGCTTAAGGCGGGGGGCCCAGGGAAATGAGCAGTTCTTC. This chain links TRBV11-2 with TRBJ2-1; 8 bases are shared with TRBD2. This CDR3 comprises 16 residues. Unmatched junction bases numbered 10, after V lost 2 bases and J lost 7 bases. Germline V gene data show CDR1 as SGHAT and CDR2 as FQNNGV.

This sequence joins TRBV18 and TRBJ2-3; D not certain. V dropped 0 bases and J dropped 2 bases, with 9 bases sitting between them. There are 15 residues in the CDR3. In germline, CDR1 is KGHSH, CDR2 LQKENI. The CDR3 loop reads CASSPPARNTDTQYF. DNA of the CDR3: TGTGCCAGCTCACCACCAGCCAGGAACACAGATACGCAGTATTTT.

The J gene is TRBJ1-2, the V gene TRBV9, with TRBD1 matching over 10 bases. Per the germline V gene, CDR1 is SGDLS and CDR2 is YYNGEE. V lost 4 bases to trimming and J lost 5 bases; unmatched junction nucleotides: 5. The CDR3 has 14 amino acids. In DNA form, the CDR3 reads TGTGCCAGCAGCTTTGGGACAGGGGATTATGGCTACACCTTC. Amino acid sequence: CASSFGTGDYGYTF.

A remark on this clone: Within the sample, other DNA sequences also encode this same CDR3. The chain uses TRBV2 and TRBJ2-7; 8 bases line up with TRBD1. The germline V gene has CDR1 SNHLY and CDR2 FYNNEI. Germline trimming cut 7 bases from V and 4 bases from J; bases unmatched to any gene: 6. The CDR3 length is 13 residues. CDR3 in amino acids: CASNRQGAYEQYF. The CDR3 DNA reads TGTGCCAGCAACCGCCAGGGGGCTTACGAGCAGTACTTC.

The rearrangement uses TRBV4-3 and TRBJ2-2, with 10 bases that match TRBD2. Germline assignment: CDR1 LGHNA and CDR2 YSLEER. Trimming at V came to 0 bases and at J to 6 bases, leaving 7 bases not matched to a gene. CDR3 length equals 17 residues. The CDR3, as DNA: TGCGCCAGCAGCCAAGACTCCAGCGGGAGGGCCCCCGGGGAGCTGTTTTTT. It translates to CASSQDSSGRAPGELFF.

CDR3 bases: TGTGCCATCAGCCCCCTTCTAGCGGGGGGGCGGACCGGGGAGCTGTTTTTT. As protein: CAISPLLAGGRTGELFF. This chain joins TRBV10-3 and TRBJ2-2; 12 bases line up with TRBD2. Germline trimming cut 6 bases from V and 5 bases from J; bases unmatched to any gene: 10. This CDR3 spans 17 amino acids. Germline CDR1 is ENHRY and CDR2 is SYGVKD.

V and J are TRBV28 and TRBJ1-1; the D is unclear. This CDR3 is built from 12 residues. The V gene's germline CDR1 is MDHEN and CDR2 SYDVKM. V was pared by 7 bases and J by 3 bases, with 9 bases between. The CDR3 nucleotides are TGTGCCAGCAAGTACCCTTACACTGAAGCTTTCTTT. Its translation is CASKYPYTEAFF.

The genes are TRBV11-2 and TRBJ2-3; TRBD1 agrees at 9 bases. V was pared by 5 bases and J by 3 bases, with 6 bases of the junction left unmatched. The germline gives CDR1 SGHAT, CDR2 FQNNGV. The CDR3 runs 15 residues. CDR3 loop: CASSLQGAGTDTQYF. Written as DNA, the CDR3 is TGTGCCAGCAGCCTACAGGGGGCCGGAACAGATACGCAGTATTTT. The complete variable domain, with remaining parts taken from reference TRBV11-2 and TRBJ2-3, reads EAGVAQSPRYKIIEKRQSVAFWCNPISGHATLYWYQQILGQGPKLLIQFQNNGVVDDSQLPKDRFSAERLKGVDSTLKIQPAKLEDSAVYLCASSLQGAGTDTQYFGPGTRLTVL.

Note on this clone: This same CDR3 is encoded by further DNA sequences in the sample. V usage is TRBV5-1 and J usage is TRBJ1-1; D remains unclear. CDR1 is SGHRS and CDR2 is YFSETQ in the germline V gene. The CDR3 covers 13 residues. Deletions cut 0 bases from V and 0 bases from J, with 3 bases between. The CDR3 spells CASSLEVNTEAFF. The CDR3, as DNA: TGCGCCAGCAGCTTGGAGGTGAACACTGAAGCTTTCTTT.

V usage is TRBV28 and J usage is TRBJ2-7; 9 nucleotides line up with TRBD1. The germline V gene has CDR1 MDHEN and CDR2 SYDVKM. The junction had 13 bases not matched to a gene; V was cut back by 3 bases and J by 4 bases. CDR3 length equals 17 residues. The CDR3 reads CASSFPVLGQGIYEQYF. The CDR3 bases are TGTGCCAGCAGTTTCCCCGTCCTCGGACAGGGGATATACGAGCAGTACTTC.

Details on this clone: The sample contains more than one DNA sequence encoding this CDR3. V usage is TRBV18 and J usage is TRBJ2-7; tentative D call: TRBD2 (6 bases). The germline V and J ends were trimmed by 3 bases and 3 bases, with 15 bases remaining between them. The CDR3 is 15 residues long. Germline V gene sequence: CDR1 KGHSH, CDR2 LQKENI. For the CDR3, the DNA is TGTGCCAGCTCACCCCCCGGGCGGGAAGGCTACGAGCAGTACTTC. Translated, it gives CASSPPGREGYEQYF.

The chain uses TRBV11-2 and TRBJ1-6, with a possible D match to TRBD1 (6 bases). The length of the CDR3 is 15 residues. The V end was cut by 5 bases, the J end by 9 bases, with 17 bases between. Germline CDR1 is SGHAT and CDR2 is FQNNGV. CDR3 in amino acids: CASSQGSQSGSPLHF. The DNA of the CDR3 is TGTGCCAGCAGCCAGGGGTCACAGTCAGGTTCACCCCTCCACTTT.

The chain recombines TRBV6-5 with TRBJ2-7; 7 bases line up with TRBD1. This CDR3 has 14 amino acids. The V and J ends lost 5 bases and 1 base, in that order; junction bases with no gene match: 5. Germline assignment: CDR1 MNHEY and CDR2 SVGAGI. CDR3 residues: CASSKGARSYEQYF. CDR3 nucleotide sequence: TGTGCCAGCAGTAAGGGGGCGCGATCCTACGAGCAGTACTTC.

The chain uses TRBV10-3 and TRBJ1-1; 7 nucleotides align to TRBD1. Trimming cost V 10 bases and J 1 base; bases outside gene matches: 9. The CDR3 extends over 14 amino acids. The germline V gene has CDR1 ENHRY and CDR2 SYGVKD. Written as DNA, the CDR3 is TGTGCCACCTCCCGACAGGGAAAGAACACTGAAGCTTTCTTT. It is translated as CATSRQGKNTEAFF.

The J gene is TRBJ1-6, the V gene TRBV9; 8 bases are shared with TRBD1. The CDR3 is 16 amino acids. Unmatched junction bases numbered 5, after V lost 1 base and J lost 5 bases. Germline V lookup: CDR1 SGDLS, CDR2 YYNGEE. DNA of the CDR3: TGTGCCAGCAGCGTACAGGGGGCAGTGGATAATTCACCCCTCCACTTT. Its protein product is CASSVQGAVDNSPLHF.

This CDR3 reads CASSPRTRQREQYF. CDR3 in DNA: TGTGCCAGCAGCCCTCGGACGAGGCAGAGGGAGCAGTACTTC. The chain links TRBV7-2 to TRBJ2-7, with unresolved D. Trimming removed 5 bases at V and 7 bases at J, with 18 bases between. This CDR3 is built from 14 residues. The germline V gene encodes CDR1 SGHTA and CDR2 FQGNSA.

In DNA, the CDR3 is TGTGCCAGCAGTGTGGGGACAGGCGGTCGGCAGTACTTC. Translating gives CASSVGTGGRQYF. V and J are TRBV28 and TRBJ2-7; 8 bases map to TRBD1. Germline loops: CDR1 MDHEN, CDR2 SYDVKM. V shed 5 bases and J 9 bases; nucleotides not matched to a gene: 9. The CDR3 has 13 amino acids.

This chain links TRBV11-2 with TRBJ2-1; TRBD2 matches 7 bases. The CDR3 length is 15 residues. Germline lookup yields CDR1 SGHAT and CDR2 FQNNGV. V shed 1 base and J 4 bases; nucleotides not matched to a gene: 4. This CDR3 reads CASSLVAGWYNEQFF. The CDR3 DNA reads as TGTGCCAGCAGCTTAGTAGCGGGTTGGTACAATGAGCAGTTCTTC.